Sequencing of this T cell receptor (beta chain) was carried out in a study of technical replicates of blood from several donors. Sequencing used immunoSEQ multiplex PCR; TCRdb keeps in-frame clones, though not all of them. The sample holds just over 80,000 clones, about 95% seen once. The sequence came from a human donor in good health. Sequenced material: T cells isolated from PBMCs.

As DNA, the CDR3 is TGTGCCACCAGCAGAGAAGCCAGCGGGAGTAGCACAGATACGCAGTATTTT. Its translation: CATSREASGSSTDTQYF. The rearrangement links TRBV15 to TRBJ2-3, with 8 bases aligning to TRBD2. Germline values: CDR1 LNHNV, CDR2 YYDKDF (reference sequence). The CDR3 totals 17 residues. With 0 bases clipped from V and 0 bases from J, the junction kept 5 bases outside the gene matches.